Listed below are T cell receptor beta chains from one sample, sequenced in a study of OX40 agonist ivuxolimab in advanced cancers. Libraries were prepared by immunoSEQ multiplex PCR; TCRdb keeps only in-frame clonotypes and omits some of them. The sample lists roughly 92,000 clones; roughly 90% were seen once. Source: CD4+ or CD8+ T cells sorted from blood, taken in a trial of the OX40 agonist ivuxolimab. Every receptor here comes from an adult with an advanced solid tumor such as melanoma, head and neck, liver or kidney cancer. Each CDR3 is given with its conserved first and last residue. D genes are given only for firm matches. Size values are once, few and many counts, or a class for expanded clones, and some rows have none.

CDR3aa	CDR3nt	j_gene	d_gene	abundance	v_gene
CASSLWGTTQPQHF	TGTGCCAGCAGCTTATGGGGGACGACTCAGCCCCAGCATTTT	TRBJ1-5	-	-	TRBV5-4
CASSEAHVWTYGYTF	TGTGCCAGCAGTGAAGCGCACGTCTGGACCTATGGCTACACCTTC	TRBJ1-2	-	-	TRBV6-1
CASVPQRGSRAEAFF	TGTGCTAGTGTCCCACAAAGGGGGTCAAGGGCTGAAGCTTTCTTT	TRBJ1-1	-	-	TRBV12-5
CASSQVSGPPHF	TGTGCCAGCAGTCAGGTATCGGGCCCTCCCCATTTT	TRBJ1-5	-	-	TRBV27
CASSFFPRTVLILSNYGYTF	TGTGCCAGCAGTTTTTTTCCCCGGACAGTCCTTATTCTTTCTAACTATGGCTACACCTTC	TRBJ1-2	-	-	TRBV6-7
CASSVHDRVTQGEQYF	TGTGCCAGCAGCGTACATGACAGGGTCACCCAGGGGGAGCAGTACTTC	TRBJ2-7	TRBD1	-	TRBV9
CARGTANNEKLFF	TGCGCCAGGGGGACAGCGAATAATGAAAAACTGTTTTTT	TRBJ1-4	TRBD1	-	TRBV5-1
CASSPIRWTSGGYSTDTQYF	TGTGCCAGCAGTCCTATCAGGTGGACTAGCGGGGGTTATAGCACAGATACGCAGTATTTT	TRBJ2-3	TRBD2	-	TRBV27
CASSDLVAGPYEQYF	TGTGCCAGCAGTGATTTGGTCGCGGGACCCTACGAGCAGTACTTC	TRBJ2-7	-	-	TRBV6-1
CASSWTSGLEGYEQYF	TGTGCCAGCAGCTGGACTAGCGGACTAGAGGGGTACGAGCAGTACTTC	TRBJ2-7	TRBD2	-	TRBV7-2
CASSQDGPATSTDTQYF	TGCGCCAGCAGCCAAGATGGGCCGGCTACTAGCACAGATACGCAGTATTTT	TRBJ2-3	-	once	TRBV4-1
CASSFTATF	TGTGCCAGCAGCTTTACAGCGACCTTC	TRBJ1-2	-	-	TRBV5-8
CASSPGGDEQYF	TGTGCCAGCAGCCCCGGGGGGGACGAGCAGTACTTC	TRBJ2-7	TRBD2	-	TRBV6-6
CASSPYRGNTEAFF	TGTGCCAGCAGCCCCTACAGGGGGAACACTGAAGCTTTCTTT	TRBJ1-1	TRBD1	-	TRBV11-2
CASSLGLLTGYEQYF	TGTGCCAGCAGCCTGGGACTTTTGACAGGCTACGAGCAGTACTTC	TRBJ2-7	-	-	TRBV5-6
CASSHYEQYF	TGTGCCAGCAGCCACTACGAGCAGTACTTC	TRBJ2-7	-	-	TRBV6-5
CASSQETGSRGNTIYF	TGCGCCAGCAGCCAAGAGACCGGGTCAAGAGGAAACACCATATATTTT	TRBJ1-3	-	-	TRBV4-1
CASSYGTMGSETQYF	TGTGCCAGCAGCTACGGGACTATGGGATCAGAGACCCAGTACTTC	TRBJ2-5	TRBD2	-	TRBV5-1
CASSLSGPYEQYF	TGTGCCAGCAGTTTAAGCGGTCCCTACGAGCAGTACTTC	TRBJ2-7	-	-	TRBV27
CASSEEGWDRRNYEQYF	TGTGCCAGCAGTGAAGAGGGGTGGGATCGGCGTAACTACGAGCAGTACTTC	TRBJ2-7	-	-	TRBV6-1
CASSLASGQGANTEAFF	TGCGCCAGCAGCTTGGCGTCGGGACAGGGGGCGAACACTGAAGCTTTCTTT	TRBJ1-1	TRBD1	once	TRBV5-1
CASSLGGNEQFF	TGTGCCAGCAGTTTAGGGGGAAATGAGCAGTTCTTC	TRBJ2-1	-	-	TRBV27
CASSQNGNNSPLHF	TGTGCCAGCAGCCAAAATGGAAACAATTCACCCCTCCACTTT	TRBJ1-6	-	-	TRBV4-2
CASSLEPTLVYEQYF	TGTGCCAGCAGCTTAGAACCGACCTTAGTTTACGAGCAGTACTTC	TRBJ2-7	-	-	TRBV7-6